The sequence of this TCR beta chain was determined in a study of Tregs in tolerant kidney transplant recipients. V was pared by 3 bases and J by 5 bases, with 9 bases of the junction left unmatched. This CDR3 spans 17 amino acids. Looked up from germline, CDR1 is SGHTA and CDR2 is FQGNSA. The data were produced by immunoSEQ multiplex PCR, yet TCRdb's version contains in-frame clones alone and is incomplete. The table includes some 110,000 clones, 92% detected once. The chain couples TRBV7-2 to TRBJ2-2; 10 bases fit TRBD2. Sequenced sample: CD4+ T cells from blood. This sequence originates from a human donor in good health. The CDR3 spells CASSFLAGAEPTGELFF. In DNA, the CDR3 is TGTGCCAGCAGCTTCCTAGCGGGGGCCGAACCTACCGGGGAGCTGTTTTTT.